Listed here are 24 T cell receptor beta chains from one sample, sequenced in a study of blood T cell repertoires in COVID-19. This table comes from immunoSEQ multiplex PCR, and its TCRdb copy is limited to in-frame clones, with some not included. There are approximately 210,000 clones in the sample; around nine tenths occur only once, and 5% to 7.5% lies in the top ten. Sequencing was performed on peripheral blood. The receptors shown here come from a woman aged 35 to 49 who had recovered from COVID-19.

About this clone itself: In the same sample, other DNA sequences code for this CDR3. J is TRBJ2-7 and V is TRBV28; D is possibly TRBD2 (7 bases). Trimming removed 3 bases at V and 0 bases at J, with 12 bases between. The V gene's germline CDR1 is MDHEN and CDR2 SYDVKM. This CDR3 region has 15 residues. The CDR3 loop reads CASSLGGGSSYEQYF. CDR3 sequence (DNA): TGTGCCAGCAGTTTGGGGGGCGGGAGCTCCTACGAGCAGTACTTC.

The chain joins TRBV27 to TRBJ1-2; 8 bases are a match to TRBD1. With 6 bases clipped from V and 4 bases from J, the junction kept 7 bases outside the gene matches. Germline CDR1 and CDR2: MNHEY and SMNVEV (reference sequence). This CDR3 contains 14 residues. The CDR3 reads CASSPRGPGYGYTF. The CDR3 nucleotides read TGTGCCAGCAGCCCCAGGGGGCCCGGCTATGGCTACACCTTC.

The V and J genes are TRBV2 and TRBJ1-5; possible D gene TRBD1, 6 bases. Germline V gene lookup returns CDR1 SNHLY and CDR2 FYNNEI. This CDR3 is built from 15 residues. Trimming took 6 bases from V and 2 from J, leaving 14 bases between them. The CDR3 DNA follows: TGTGCCAGCAGAGAGGGGGGGGGCGGCAATCAGCCCCAGCATTTT. Amino acid sequence: CASREGGGGNQPQHF.

This clone has at least ten counts. V gene TRBV19 combines with J gene TRBJ2-1, with TRBD2 identical over 11 bases. V lost 5 bases to trimming and J lost 7 bases; unmatched junction nucleotides: 7. The CDR3 sequence is 15 residues long. Germline V CDR1 and CDR2: LNHDA, SQIVND (reference sequence). CDR3 bases: TGTGCCAGTAGTCTGACTAGCGGGAATTTTAATGAGCAGTTCTTC. Its translation is CASSLTSGNFNEQFF.

The rearrangement links TRBV5-3 to TRBJ2-1; 9 nucleotides align to TRBD2. TRBV5-3 is marked as an open reading frame, function uncertain. There are 17 residues in the CDR3. The V segment lost 4 bases and the J segment 1 base; nucleotides outside the gene matches: 9. In DNA, the CDR3 is TGTGCCAGAAGCCGCAAGACTAGCGGACTTTCCTACAATGAGCAGTTCTTC. Amino acid sequence: CARSRKTSGLSYNEQFF.

This clone was counted between two and nine times. This chain connects TRBV7-2 to TRBJ2-1, with 8 nucleotides matching TRBD2. Germline V lookup: CDR1 SGHTA, CDR2 FQGNSA. CDR3 length: 15 amino acids. J gave up 5 bases and V 5 bases, and 8 bases lay outside the gene matches. The CDR3, as DNA: TGTGCCAGCAGCCCGGGGGGGACGGGAAACAATGAGCAGTTCTTC. This encodes CASSPGGTGNNEQFF.

This rearrangement joins TRBV7-6 to TRBJ2-3, with 8 bases fitting TRBD2. CDR1 and CDR2 from the germline V gene are SGHVS and FNYEAQ. J lost 4 bases, V lost 5 bases, and 8 bases had no gene match. The CDR3 contains 15 residues. The CDR3 protein is CASSPSGSLSDTQYF. DNA for the CDR3: TGTGCCAGCAGCCCAAGCGGGAGTTTATCAGATACGCAGTATTTT. Drawing the rest from reference TRBV7-6 and TRBJ2-3, the complete variable domain is GAGVSQSPRYKVTKRGQDVALRCDPISGHVSLYWYRQALGQGPEFLTYFNYEAQQDKSGLPNDRFSAERPEGSISTLTIQRTEQRDSAMYRCASSPSGSLSDTQYFGPGTRLTVL.

This chain links TRBV11-2 with TRBJ2-3; 10 bases agree with TRBD2. Germline CDR1 SGHAT, CDR2 FQNNGV. The CDR3 covers 18 residues. V shed 1 base and J 2 bases; nucleotides not matched to a gene: 9. The CDR3 here is CASSLGLAGAPFTDTQYF. The CDR3, as DNA: TGTGCCAGCAGCTTAGGGCTAGCGGGAGCTCCATTCACAGATACGCAGTATTTT.

The chain has TRBV15 and TRBJ2-7; 9 bases are shared with TRBD2. The CDR3 is made up of 17 amino acids. Losses at the gene ends were 3 bases for V and 2 bases for J; bases not matched to a gene: 11. Germline V gene data show CDR1 as LNHNV and CDR2 as YYDKDF (reference sequence). DNA of the CDR3: TGTGCCACCAGCAGGGGTCGTAGTCTAGCGGGAACCTACGAGCAGTACTTC. It encodes CATSRGRSLAGTYEQYF.

The chain recombines TRBV2 with TRBJ1-5; no clear D gene. Trimming pared 4 bases from V and 4 bases from J, leaving 11 bases between. Germline loops: CDR1 SNHLY, CDR2 FYNNEI. The length of the CDR3 is 14 residues. The CDR3 DNA follows: TGTGCCAGCAGTGTTCAAGTCACTAATCAGCCCCAGCATTTT. Encoded protein: CASSVQVTNQPQHF.

Only one count was recorded for this clone. The V gene is TRBV6-8, the J gene TRBJ2-3, with TRBD1 identical over 7 bases. This CDR3 is 17 amino acids long. The V and J ends lost 3 bases and 6 bases, in that order; junction bases with no gene match: 15. Germline V gene data show CDR1 as MNHGY and CDR2 as SAAAGT. CDR3 protein: CASSYQVTGFTFDTQYF. CDR3 in DNA: TGTGCCAGCAGTTATCAGGTGACAGGGTTTACGTTCGATACGCAGTATTTT.

The rearrangement joins TRBV7-2 to TRBJ2-3, with 11 bases matching TRBD2. The CDR3 covers 16 residues. The germline V gene encodes CDR1 SGHTA and CDR2 FQGNSA. With V trimmed by 7 bases and J by 4 bases, 10 bases remained unmatched. The CDR3 DNA sequence: TGTGCCAGCAACTCGTTAGCGGGAGGGCGGGCAGATACGCAGTATTTT. It codes for CASNSLAGGRADTQYF.

The chain links TRBV13 to TRBJ2-5, with TRBD2 identical over 10 bases. This CDR3 contains 16 residues. CDR1 is PRHDT, CDR2 FYEKMQ, per germline (reference sequence). V was clipped by 5 bases and J by 4 bases; unmatched bases: 10. The CDR3 here is CASSRTSGLALETQYF. The CDR3 region has the DNA TGTGCCAGCAGCCGTACCTCGGGACTAGCGTTAGAGACCCAGTACTTC.

The V and J genes are TRBV7-8 and TRBJ2-1, with TRBD2 as a possible D gene (5 bases). Germline V lookup: CDR1 SGHVS, CDR2 FQNEAQ. The V and J ends lost 5 bases and 6 bases respectively, with 17 bases between them. This CDR3 is 15 amino acids long. The CDR3 sequence: CASSSGTNRFNEQFF. CDR3 in DNA: TGTGCCAGCAGCAGCGGCACCAATCGATTCAATGAGCAGTTCTTC.

CDR3: CASSLGGQGSGELFF. CDR3 nucleotide sequence: TGTGCCAGCAGTTTAGGCGGGCAGGGGTCCGGGGAGCTGTTTTTT. The chain employs TRBV28 and TRBJ2-2; D possibly corresponds to TRBD1 (6 bases). The length of the CDR3 is 15 residues. V shed 2 bases and J shed 6 bases, with 13 bases lying between them. In germline, CDR1 is MDHEN, CDR2 SYDVKM. Complete variable domain (other parts from reference TRBV28 and TRBJ2-2): DVKVTQSSRYLVKRTGEKVFLECVQDMDHENMFWYRQDPGLGLRLIYFSYDVKMKEKGDIPEGYSVSREKKERFSLILESASTNQTSMYLCASSLGGQGSGELFFGEGSRLTVL.

This clone showed up just a few times. The chain joins TRBV7-9 to TRBJ2-1; 16 nucleotides match TRBD2. Germline CDR1 is SEHNR and CDR2 is FQNEAQ (reference sequence). The CDR3 totals 14 residues. J lost 16 bases, V lost 8 bases, and 11 bases had no gene match. DNA for the CDR3: TGTGCCAGCGATCCCGGGACTAGCGGGAGGGAGGGATTCTTC. It encodes CASDPGTSGREGFF.

The chain employs TRBV18 and TRBJ2-5; TRBD2 is a possible D gene (6 bases). Germline lookup yields CDR1 KGHSH and CDR2 LQKENI. This CDR3 contains 15 residues. The ends were cut back, 3 bases at V and 3 bases at J, with 14 bases in the middle. The CDR3 spells CASSPIAALKETQYF. CDR3 DNA sequence: TGTGCCAGCTCACCGATAGCGGCTCTGAAAGAGACCCAGTACTTC.

The chain joins TRBV27 to TRBJ2-6, with D unresolved. CDR1 is MNHEY and CDR2 is SMNVEV in the germline V gene (reference sequence). The ends were cut back, 6 bases at V and 4 bases at J, with 19 bases in the middle. CDR3 length: 17 amino acids. Here the CDR3 reads CASSPIRAYGGANVLTF. The CDR3, as DNA: TGTGCCAGCAGCCCAATCCGTGCCTACGGGGGGGCCAACGTCCTGACTTTC.

The chain has TRBV3-1 (or the pseudogene TRBV3-2) and TRBJ2-3; 9 positions agree with TRBD2. Germline CDR1 is LGHDT and CDR2 is YNNKEL (reference sequence). The V and J ends lost 2 bases and 5 bases, in that order; junction bases with no gene match: 14. This CDR3 has 18 residues. CDR3 sequence reads: CASSQPRPAGGPEDTQYF. For the CDR3, the DNA is TGTGCCAGCAGCCAACCCCGGCCGGCGGGAGGGCCGGAAGATACGCAGTATTTT.

The V and J genes are TRBV5-1 and TRBJ2-1, with 13 nucleotides matching TRBD2. Germline CDR1 and CDR2: SGHRS and YFSETQ. This CDR3 has 17 residues. V lost 0 bases and J lost 6; bases outside the gene matches: 6. The CDR3 is CASSLGETSGRSNEQFF. The CDR3 DNA reads TGCGCCAGCAGCTTGGGGGAGACTAGCGGGAGGAGCAATGAGCAGTTCTTC. Using reference TRBV5-1 and TRBJ2-1 for the parts outside the CDR3, the full variable domain is KAGVTQTPRYLIKTRGQQVTLSCSPISGHRSVSWYQQTPGQGLQFLFEYFSETQRNKGNFPGRFSGRQFSNSRSEMNVSTLELGDSALYLCASSLGETSGRSNEQFFGPGTRLTVL.

The CDR3 nucleotides read TGCGCCAGCAGCCTTGACTCGGGCAGGGCAGGGTATAGCAATCAGCCCCAGCATTTT. Encoded protein: CASSLDSGRAGYSNQPQHF. This chain uses TRBV4-1 with TRBJ1-5, with TRBD1 as a possible D gene (5 bases). CDR1 and CDR2 (germline): MGHRA, YSYEKL. This CDR3 is built from 19 residues. The V end lost 4 bases, the J end lost 0 bases, and 22 bases lay between the germline ends.

This sequence joins TRBV5-1 and TRBJ2-7; 10 bases fit TRBD2. The trim removed 3 bases at V and 2 bases at J, leaving 8 bases unmatched. The germline V gene has CDR1 SGHRS and CDR2 YFSETQ. The CDR3 covers 16 residues. CDR3 DNA sequence: TGCGCCAGCAGCTGGTCCTCTAGCGGGAGTCCCTACGAGCAGTACTTC. It specifies CASSWSSSGSPYEQYF.

The chain links TRBV7-8 to TRBJ2-1; 7 nucleotides align to TRBD2. CDR1 SGHVS and CDR2 FQNEAQ come from the germline V gene. The CDR3 consists of 12 residues. Losses at the gene ends were 1 base for V and 15 bases for J; bases not matched to a gene: 6. The DNA for the CDR3 is TGTGCCAGCAGCTTAGGGCGCGGGAGTTTGTTCTTC. Protein product: CASSLGRGSLFF.

The J gene is TRBJ1-1, the V gene TRBV7-7; 7 bases align to TRBD1. V gave up 5 bases and J gave up 3 bases; unmatched junction bases: 6. The germline CDR1 and CDR2 sequences are SSHAT and FNYEAQ (reference sequence). There are 14 residues in the CDR3. The CDR3 sequence: CASSQGTADTEAFF. Here the CDR3 DNA reads TGTGCCAGCAGCCAAGGGACAGCCGACACTGAAGCTTTCTTT.